This entry describes one T cell receptor (beta chain). The data originate from a study of OX40 agonist ivuxolimab in advanced cancers. The V end was cut by 4 bases, the J end by 4 bases, with 14 bases between. Germline CDR1 SNHLY, CDR2 FYNNEI. The CDR3 is 15 amino acids. The repertoire was sequenced with immunoSEQ multiplex PCR; TCRdb's copy has only in-frame clones and lacks some. The sample yields under 50,000 clones, roughly 79% seen once. This chain links TRBV2 with TRBJ1-5, with a possible D match to TRBD1 (5 bases). The material sequenced was CD4+ or CD8+ T cells sorted from blood, taken in a trial of the OX40 agonist ivuxolimab. This TCR came from an adult with an advanced solid tumor such as melanoma, head and neck, liver or kidney cancer. The CDR3 protein is CASSVGQGPNQPQHF. In DNA, the CDR3 is TGTGCCAGCAGTGTAGGGCAGGGACCAAATCAGCCCCAGCATTTT.